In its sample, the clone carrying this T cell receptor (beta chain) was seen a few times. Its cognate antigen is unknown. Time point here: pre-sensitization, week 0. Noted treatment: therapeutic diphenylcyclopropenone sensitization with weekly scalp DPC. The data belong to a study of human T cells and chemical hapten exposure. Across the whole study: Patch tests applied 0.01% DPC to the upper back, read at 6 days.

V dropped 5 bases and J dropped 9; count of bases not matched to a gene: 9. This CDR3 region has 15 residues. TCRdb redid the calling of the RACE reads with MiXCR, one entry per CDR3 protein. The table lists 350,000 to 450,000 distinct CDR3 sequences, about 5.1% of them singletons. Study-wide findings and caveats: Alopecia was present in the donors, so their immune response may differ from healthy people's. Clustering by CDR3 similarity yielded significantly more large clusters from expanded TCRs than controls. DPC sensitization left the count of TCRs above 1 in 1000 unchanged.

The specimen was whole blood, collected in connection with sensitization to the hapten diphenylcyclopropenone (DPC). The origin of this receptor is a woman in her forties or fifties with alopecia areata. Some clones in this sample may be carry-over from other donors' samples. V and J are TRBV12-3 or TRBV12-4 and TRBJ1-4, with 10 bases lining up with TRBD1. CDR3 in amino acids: CASSETGGVEKKLFF. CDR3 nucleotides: TGTGCCAGCAGTGAGACAGGGGGCGTTGAGAAAAAACTGTTTTTT.